Described below is a single T cell receptor (beta chain) sequence and its context. No antigen is known for it. This entry comes from a study of T cells in Graves' hyperthyroidism and ophthalmopathy. Study-level results: Ophthalmopathy was model-predicted a median roughly 6.3 months pre-onset. Blood also contained most expanded thyroid clonotypes above 0.001.

Trimming left V 3 bases short and J 7 bases short, with 4 bases between. Germline CDR1 and CDR2: SNHLY and FYNNEI. This CDR3 has 10 residues. Amplified regions were TCR beta CDR3 sequences from RNA transcripts. The study used the HTBI primer set for a first-round RT-PCR of the TCR CDR3. TCRdb recomputed calls from the multiplex PCR reads with MiXCR, one row per CDR3 protein. The sample contains 350,000 or so distinct CDR3 sequences, approximately 22% of which appear only once. Hyperthyroidism was newly diagnosed in patients aged 18 to 65 (duration under 2 months). Patients with uncontrolled infections, other autoimmune diseases, pregnancy or lactation were excluded.

Sequenced material: blood. The chain couples TRBV2 to TRBJ2-7; D gene unclear. The clonotype originates from a woman in her forties or fifties with Graves' hyperthyroidism. CDR3 loop: CASSETEQYF. The CDR3 nucleotides are TGTGCCAGCAGTGAGACAGAGCAGTACTTC.